A single sample is the source of the 17 T cell receptor beta chains below, sequenced in a study of T cell responses to AZD1222 COVID-19 vaccine. The repertoire was sequenced with immunoSEQ multiplex PCR; TCRdb's copy has only in-frame clones and lacks some. The sample consists of over 110,000 clones, roughly 91% of them appearing once. Sequenced here: peripheral blood, sampled on day 0 of AZD1222 vaccination. Every receptor here comes from an adult in good health.

This chain connects TRBV7-6 to TRBJ2-1, with 13 positions matching TRBD2. This CDR3 has 15 amino acids. Germline V lookup: CDR1 SGHVS, CDR2 FNYEAQ. V dropped 4 bases and J dropped 5; count of bases not matched to a gene: 2. CDR3 coding DNA: TGTGCCAGCAGCTCCGGGACTAGCGGGAACAATGAGCAGTTCTTC. As protein: CASSSGTSGNNEQFF.

This clone was picked up one time. This chain joins TRBV4-2 and TRBJ2-7, with 13 bases aligning to TRBD2. Germline V lookup: CDR1 LGHNA, CDR2 YNFKEQ. This CDR3 is built from 21 residues. V dropped 0 bases and J dropped 4; count of bases not matched to a gene: 18. The CDR3 is CASSQEPGQRTSGRYLYEQYF. The CDR3 DNA is TGTGCCAGCAGCCAAGAGCCGGGACAGAGGACTAGCGGGAGATATTTGTACGAGCAGTACTTC.

V gene TRBV10-3 combines with J gene TRBJ2-7; 8 bases line up with TRBD1. This CDR3 has 15 amino acids. Germline-derived CDR1 and CDR2 are ENHRY and SYGVKD. Losses at the gene ends were 1 base for V and 2 bases for J; bases not matched to a gene: 4. Here the CDR3 DNA reads TGTGCCATCAGTGAGTTGACAGGGGTTCCCTACGAGCAGTACTTC. Translating gives CAISELTGVPYEQYF.

The chain carries TRBV27 and TRBJ1-1, with TRBD1 as a possible D gene (5 bases). V gave up 0 bases and J gave up 7 bases, with 9 bases separating them. Germline CDR1 reads MNHEY; CDR2 reads SMNVEV (reference sequence). The CDR3 sequence is 13 residues long. This CDR3 is CASSLSWGLEAFF. The CDR3 bases are TGTGCCAGCAGTTTATCTTGGGGACTTGAAGCTTTCTTT.

CDR3 sequence: CASTPRAGSTDTQYF. The CDR3 bases are TGTGCCAGCACCCCTCGGGCGGGGAGCACAGATACGCAGTATTTT. V usage is TRBV5-6 and J usage is TRBJ2-3; the D gene is possibly TRBD2 (6 bases). Germline V gene sequence: CDR1 SGHDT, CDR2 YYEEEE. Trimming left V 6 bases short and J 0 bases short, with 14 bases between. The CDR3 covers 15 residues.

V is TRBV7-6 and J is TRBJ1-3; 7 nucleotides line up with TRBD1. The length of the CDR3 is 17 residues. J lost 4 bases, V lost 4 bases, and 13 bases had no gene match. Germline-derived CDR1 and CDR2 are SGHVS and FNYEAQ. DNA for the CDR3: TGTGCCAGCAGCTCCAAGTTAGACAGGGCTGCAGGAAACACCATATATTTT. This codes for CASSSKLDRAAGNTIYF.

The J gene is TRBJ2-1, the V gene TRBV5-6; 11 nucleotides align to TRBD2. The V segment lost 5 bases and the J segment 4 bases; nucleotides outside the gene matches: 5. The CDR3 loop spans 15 amino acids. Germline CDR1 SGHDT, CDR2 YYEEEE. The CDR3 nucleotides are TGTGCCAGCAGTAAAATAGCGGGAGGGTACAATGAGCAGTTCTTC. Protein sequence: CASSKIAGGYNEQFF.

The chain recombines TRBV5-1 with TRBJ1-1, with D perhaps TRBD1 (6 bases). Germline CDR1 is SGHRS and CDR2 is YFSETQ. Between the trimmed V and J ends, which lost 2 bases and 0 bases, there was a span of 11 bases. This CDR3 is built from 15 residues. CDR3 loop: CASSLQGGLNTEAFF. CDR3 in DNA: TGCGCCAGCAGCTTACAGGGAGGATTGAACACTGAAGCTTTCTTT.

This clone was recorded once. The chain combines TRBV2 with TRBJ1-1; 8 positions agree with TRBD1. The CDR3 is 15 residues long. CDR1 is SNHLY, CDR2 FYNNEI, per germline. Trimming at V came to 6 bases and at J to 3 bases, leaving 9 bases not matched to a gene. CDR3 nucleotide sequence: TGTGCCAGCAGCCCGGACAGGGCCTACGACACTGAAGCTTTCTTT. It is translated as CASSPDRAYDTEAFF.

The chain has TRBV7-9 and TRBJ2-7, with 8 bases lining up with TRBD1. The CDR3 has 15 residues. The V and J ends lost 3 bases and 0 bases, in that order; junction bases with no gene match: 4. Per the germline V gene, CDR1 is SEHNR and CDR2 is FQNEAQ (reference sequence). The CDR3, as DNA: TGTGCCAGCAGCTTGACAGGGGATAGCTCCTACGAGCAGTACTTC. Its translation: CASSLTGDSSYEQYF. Full variable domain (outside the CDR3, taken from reference TRBV7-9 and TRBJ2-7): DTGVSQNPRHKITKRGQNVTFRCDPISEHNRLYWYRQTLGQGPEFLTYFQNEAQLEKSRLLSDRFSAERPKGSFSTLEIQRTEQGDSAMYLCASSLTGDSSYEQYFGPGTRLTVT.

V is TRBV2 and J is TRBJ1-3; tentative D call: TRBD1 (5 bases). The CDR3 is 12 amino acids. Germline V gene data show CDR1 as SNHLY and CDR2 as FYNNEI. Trimming pared 9 bases from V and 8 bases from J, leaving 14 bases between. This CDR3 is CARLGRGDTIYF. CDR3 sequence (DNA): TGTGCCAGACTGGGGAGGGGAGACACCATATATTTT.

The chain couples TRBV19 to TRBJ1-5; weak D call: TRBD1 (6 bases). Germline V gene data show CDR1 as LNHDA and CDR2 as SQIVND (reference sequence). V lost 3 bases and J lost 0, with 12 bases in between. There are 16 residues in the CDR3. The DNA for the CDR3 is TGTGCCAGTAGTATCGGACAGATAAATAGCAATCAGCCCCAGCATTTT. Residues: CASSIGQINSNQPQHF. Together with reference TRBV19 and TRBJ1-5, the CDR3 gives the full variable domain: DGGITQSPKYLFRKEGQNVTLSCEQNLNHDAMYWYRQDPGQGLRLIYYSQIVNDFQKGDIAEGYSVSREKKESFPLTVTSAQKNPTAFYLCASSIGQINSNQPQHFGDGTRLSIL.

The chain recombines TRBV7-2 with TRBJ1-2; 9 positions agree with TRBD1. Trimming at V came to 5 bases and at J to 8 bases, leaving 9 bases not matched to a gene. CDR3 length: 14 amino acids. CDR1 and CDR2 (germline): SGHTA, FQGNSA. Here the CDR3 reads CASSPSQGARGYTF. The CDR3 bases are TGTGCCAGCAGCCCCTCACAGGGGGCGCGCGGCTACACCTTC.

V is TRBV5-1 and J is TRBJ2-1, with D possibly matching TRBD2 (6 bases). Deletions cut 3 bases from V and 0 bases from J, with 16 bases between. Germline CDR1 SGHRS, CDR2 YFSETQ. The CDR3 runs 17 residues. The CDR3 sequence: CASSSPGLTYSYNEQFF. CDR3 sequence (DNA): TGCGCCAGCAGCTCGCCGGGACTGACCTACTCCTACAATGAGCAGTTCTTC.

The J gene is TRBJ2-2, the V gene TRBV18; 8 bases line up with TRBD2. This CDR3 comprises 15 residues. Germline CDR1 is KGHSH and CDR2 is LQKENI. V gave up 3 bases and J gave up 4 bases; unmatched junction bases: 4. The DNA for the CDR3 is TGTGCCAGCTCACCCGGGAGGGTCCCCACCGGGGAGCTGTTTTTT. It specifies CASSPGRVPTGELFF.

The chain links TRBV19 to TRBJ2-2; D may be TRBD1 (6 bases). Deletions cut 6 bases from V and 2 bases from J, with 13 bases between. Germline assignment: CDR1 LNHDA and CDR2 SQIVND (reference sequence). The CDR3 runs 15 residues. The CDR3 DNA reads TGTGCCAGTAGGACAGGAGCCGTAAACACCGGGGAGCTGTTTTTT. Translated: CASRTGAVNTGELFF.

The gene calls are TRBV29-1 and TRBJ1-6; D is ambiguous. CDR3 length: 13 residues. V lost 3 bases and J 7 bases, leaving 10 bases between the germline ends. Germline CDR1 SQVTM, CDR2 ANQGSEA. This chain's CDR3 is CSVEEGLNSPLHF. CDR3 in DNA: TGCAGCGTTGAGGAGGGTTTGAATTCACCCCTCCACTTT. Combining the CDR3 with reference TRBV29-1 and TRBJ1-6 gives the whole variable domain SAVISQKPSRDICQRGTSLTIQCQVDSQVTMMFWYRQQPGQSLTLIATANQGSEATYESGFVIDKFPISRPNLTFSTLTVSNMSPEDSSIYLCSVEEGLNSPLHFGNGTRLTVT.